This record looks at one TCR beta chain sequence and its context. The germline V gene encodes CDR1 LNHDA and CDR2 SQIVND (reference sequence). This CDR3 is built from 19 residues. Trimming stripped 3 bases from V and 0 bases from J, with 21 bases between. TCRdb keeps only in-frame clones here, not all; method: immunoSEQ multiplex PCR. The sample carries 77,000 or so clones, 92% recorded once. These data are taken from a study of OX40 agonist ivuxolimab in advanced cancers. Study details: Ivuxolimab is a fully human IgG2 antibody that activates OX40 (CD134). Three patients showed partial responses: one hepatocellular carcinoma and two cutaneous melanoma cases.

The sample in question was CD4+ or CD8+ T cells sorted from blood, obtained in a trial of the OX40 agonist ivuxolimab. J is TRBJ2-1 and V is TRBV19, with TRBD2 as a possible D gene (5 bases). This sequence originates from an adult with an advanced solid tumor such as melanoma, head and neck, liver or kidney cancer. The CDR3 here is CASSIRAPTGVSSYNEQFF. CDR3 bases: TGTGCCAGTAGTATTCGGGCCCCGACCGGGGTCAGCTCCTACAATGAGCAGTTCTTC.